This TCR beta chain is from a study of T-cell memory formation after mild COVID-19. Study as a whole: TCR clusters showed largely donor specificity.

TCRdb re-called the 5' RACE reads through MiXCR, storing one row per CDR3 protein. This table has 190,000 or so distinct CDR3 sequences, 20% to 25% appearing once. This CDR3 region has 12 residues. This clonotype was detected a few times. Its antigen is unknown. Mismatch with germline at one junction end may stem from a read error. Overall study results and limits: Some SARS-CoV-2-responding clones were already detected in memory before infection. From day 15 to 85, contracting clones were balanced between CD4 and CD8, whereas later expanders leaned toward CD4+.

The V and J genes are TRBV12-3 or TRBV12-4 and TRBJ1-1; TRBD1 matches at 7 bases. The sequenced material came from PBMCs or a T cell subset sorted from them (not recorded which). This TCR was sampled from an adult woman who had mild COVID-19 (a few samples of this study predate the infection). Cell type and time point are not known. CDR3 nucleotide sequence: TGTGCCAGCAGTTTAGCGGGAGAGGGGGCGAGGTGG. Its protein is CASSLAGEGARW.